The rows below give T cell receptor beta chains drawn from one sample of a study of T cell responses to AZD1222 COVID-19 vaccine. Sequencing was performed with immunoSEQ multiplex PCR; in TCRdb, only in-frame clones are kept and a portion is missing. The sample has under 150,000 clones, about nine tenths seen once. This specimen consisted of peripheral blood, obtained on day 0 of AZD1222 vaccination. The receptors stem from an adult in good health. Both conserved end residues are part of each CDR3. A D gene is named only where the DNA matches it firmly. Where a row states a size, it is once, few, many or the class of an expanded clone; other rows omit it.

j_call: TRBJ2-5; d_call: TRBD2; v_call: TRBV11-2; clone_size: -; cdr3_aa: CASSLGTLAVQETQYF; cdr3_nt: TGTGCCAGCAGCTTAGGAACTCTAGCGGTACAAGAGACCCAGTACTTC
j_call: TRBJ1-1; d_call: TRBD1; v_call: TRBV3-1/TRBV3-2; clone_size: -; cdr3_aa: CASSPNRGMNTEAFF; cdr3_nt: TGTGCCAGCAGCCCCAACAGGGGCATGAACACTGAAGCTTTCTTT
j_call: TRBJ1-2; d_call: TRBD1; v_call: TRBV5-1; clone_size: -; cdr3_aa: CASSLDVGQGGYGYTF; cdr3_nt: TGCGCCAGCAGCTTGGATGTCGGACAGGGGGGCTATGGCTACACCTTC
j_call: TRBJ2-1; d_call: -; v_call: TRBV19; clone_size: -; cdr3_aa: CASSIPVWGPYNEQFF; cdr3_nt: TGTGCCAGTAGTATCCCTGTGTGGGGGCCGTACAATGAGCAGTTCTTC
j_call: TRBJ2-7; d_call: -; v_call: TRBV11-3; clone_size: -; cdr3_aa: CASSLASLTAGGPYEQYF; cdr3_nt: TGTGCCAGCAGCTTAGCGAGTTTAACAGCCGGTGGACCCTACGAGCAGTACTTC
j_call: TRBJ1-5; d_call: TRBD1; v_call: TRBV6-5; clone_size: once; cdr3_aa: CASSRTGGSNQPQHF; cdr3_nt: TGTGCCAGCAGCCGGACAGGGGGTAGCAATCAGCCCCAGCATTTT
j_call: TRBJ2-1; d_call: -; v_call: TRBV6-6; clone_size: -; cdr3_aa: CASSYWGPSYNEQFF; cdr3_nt: TGTGCCAGCAGTTACTGGGGACCCTCCTACAATGAGCAGTTCTTC
j_call: TRBJ1-1; d_call: -; v_call: TRBV6-1; clone_size: -; cdr3_aa: CASSEAGGMYTEAFF; cdr3_nt: TGTGCCAGCAGTGAAGCTGGGGGGATGTACACTGAAGCTTTCTTT
j_call: TRBJ2-7; d_call: -; v_call: TRBV27; clone_size: -; cdr3_aa: CASSLGDEQYF; cdr3_nt: TGTGCCAGCAGTTTAGGAGATGAGCAGTACTTC
j_call: TRBJ2-5; d_call: -; v_call: TRBV9; clone_size: -; cdr3_aa: CASRALGGEETQYF; cdr3_nt: TGTGCCAGCAGGGCATTAGGGGGGGAAGAGACCCAGTACTTC
j_call: TRBJ2-7; d_call: -; v_call: TRBV27; clone_size: few; cdr3_aa: CASPPGNPYEQYF; cdr3_nt: TGTGCCAGCCCCCCCGGCAACCCCTACGAGCAGTACTTC
j_call: TRBJ2-3; d_call: TRBD2; v_call: TRBV20-1; clone_size: once; cdr3_aa: CSASSGRGTDTQYF; cdr3_nt: TGCAGTGCCAGTAGCGGGCGAGGCACAGATACGCAGTATTTT
j_call: TRBJ1-2; d_call: -; v_call: TRBV12-5; clone_size: -; cdr3_aa: CASGIPPPRDYGYTF; cdr3_nt: TGTGCTAGTGGTATCCCCCCGCCGCGGGACTATGGCTACACCTTC
j_call: TRBJ1-2; d_call: TRBD1; v_call: TRBV3-1/TRBV3-2; clone_size: -; cdr3_aa: CASSARDREAYGYTF; cdr3_nt: TGTGCCAGCAGCGCCCGGGACAGGGAGGCCTATGGCTACACCTTC
j_call: TRBJ1-5; d_call: TRBD1; v_call: TRBV6-1; clone_size: -; cdr3_aa: CASSEQGDNQPQHF; cdr3_nt: TGTGCCAGCAGTGAACAGGGGGACAATCAGCCCCAGCATTTT
j_call: TRBJ1-5; d_call: -; v_call: TRBV7-9; clone_size: once; cdr3_aa: CASSLGTGNQPQHF; cdr3_nt: TGTGCCAGCAGCCTGGGGACGGGCAATCAGCCCCAGCATTTT
j_call: TRBJ2-2; d_call: TRBD2; v_call: TRBV2; clone_size: -; cdr3_aa: CASSSISGKAGELFF; cdr3_nt: TGTGCCAGCAGTTCAATTAGCGGGAAGGCCGGGGAGCTGTTTTTT
j_call: TRBJ1-2; d_call: TRBD1; v_call: TRBV9; clone_size: -; cdr3_aa: CASSVGGTGSDGYTF; cdr3_nt: TGTGCCAGCAGCGTAGGCGGGACAGGGTCTGATGGCTACACCTTC
j_call: TRBJ2-5; d_call: -; v_call: TRBV30; clone_size: -; cdr3_aa: CAWSGGETQYF; cdr3_nt: TGTGCCTGGAGCGGGGGAGAGACCCAGTACTTC
j_call: TRBJ1-3; d_call: TRBD1; v_call: TRBV5-4; clone_size: -; cdr3_aa: CASNTDRADGNTIYF; cdr3_nt: TGTGCCAGCAACACCGACAGGGCGGATGGAAACACCATATATTTT
j_call: TRBJ1-1; d_call: -; v_call: TRBV18; clone_size: -; cdr3_aa: CASLPGGGVVNTEAFF; cdr3_nt: TGTGCCAGCTTACCTGGAGGGGGAGTGGTGAACACTGAAGCTTTCTTT
j_call: TRBJ1-1; d_call: -; v_call: TRBV5-4; clone_size: -; cdr3_aa: CASRWGSMNTEAFF; cdr3_nt: TGTGCCAGCAGATGGGGCTCCATGAACACTGAAGCTTTCTTT
j_call: TRBJ1-1; d_call: TRBD1; v_call: TRBV27; clone_size: -; cdr3_aa: CASSLSGQGRPEAFF; cdr3_nt: TGTGCCAGCAGTTTATCCGGACAGGGACGGCCTGAAGCTTTCTTT
j_call: TRBJ1-6; d_call: TRBD1; v_call: TRBV12-3/TRBV12-4; clone_size: -; cdr3_aa: CASSEGQGTPLHF; cdr3_nt: TGTGCCAGCAGCGAGGGACAGGGTACACCCCTCCACTTT
j_call: TRBJ2-7; d_call: TRBD1; v_call: TRBV10-3; clone_size: -; cdr3_aa: CAISGQGDSYEQYF; cdr3_nt: TGTGCCATCAGCGGACAGGGAGACTCCTACGAGCAGTACTTC
j_call: TRBJ2-1; d_call: TRBD2; v_call: TRBV24-1; clone_size: -; cdr3_aa: CATSDFPYPGLSGNEQFF; cdr3_nt: TGTGCCACCAGTGATTTTCCATACCCGGGACTATCTGGCAATGAGCAGTTCTTC
j_call: TRBJ2-1; d_call: -; v_call: TRBV27; clone_size: -; cdr3_aa: CASSRPEKTQFF; cdr3_nt: TGTGCCAGCAGCCGACCGGAGAAGACGCAGTTCTTC
j_call: TRBJ2-1; d_call: -; v_call: TRBV5-5; clone_size: -; cdr3_aa: CASSLVNRVNEQFF; cdr3_nt: TGTGCCAGCAGCTTGGTCAACAGGGTCAATGAGCAGTTCTTC
j_call: TRBJ1-3; d_call: TRBD1; v_call: TRBV27; clone_size: -; cdr3_aa: CASSKYQTGRSGNTIYF; cdr3_nt: TGTGCCAGCAGTAAATACCAGACAGGGCGCTCTGGAAACACCATATATTTT
j_call: TRBJ1-2; d_call: -; v_call: TRBV10-3; clone_size: -; cdr3_aa: CAITQDGPNYGYTF; cdr3_nt: TGTGCCATCACCCAGGACGGCCCTAACTATGGCTACACCTTC
j_call: TRBJ1-1; d_call: -; v_call: TRBV18; clone_size: -; cdr3_aa: CASSPLGLNTEAFF; cdr3_nt: TGTGCCAGCTCACCCCTGGGGCTGAACACTGAAGCTTTCTTT
j_call: TRBJ2-3; d_call: -; v_call: TRBV19; clone_size: -; cdr3_aa: CASRSPGNTQYF; cdr3_nt: TGTGCCAGTAGATCCCCAGGGAATACGCAGTATTTT
j_call: TRBJ2-7; d_call: -; v_call: TRBV3-1/TRBV3-2; clone_size: once; cdr3_aa: CASSQGRVGEQYF; cdr3_nt: TGTGCCAGCAGCCAAGGGAGGGTAGGCGAGCAGTACTTC
j_call: TRBJ2-7; d_call: TRBD1; v_call: TRBV4-2; clone_size: few; cdr3_aa: CASSSGTGDVTYEQYF; cdr3_nt: TGTGCCAGCAGCTCCGGGACAGGGGATGTGACCTACGAGCAGTACTTC
j_call: TRBJ2-3; d_call: -; v_call: TRBV6-2/TRBV6-3; clone_size: -; cdr3_aa: CASSYSTRGIGRDTQYF; cdr3_nt: TGTGCCAGCAGTTACTCAACTCGAGGGATCGGGAGAGATACGCAGTATTTT
j_call: TRBJ1-3; d_call: -; v_call: TRBV9; clone_size: -; cdr3_aa: CASSVYGRESSGNTIYF; cdr3_nt: TGTGCCAGCAGCGTCTACGGACGGGAAAGCTCTGGAAACACCATATATTTT
j_call: TRBJ1-2; d_call: -; v_call: TRBV2; clone_size: -; cdr3_aa: CASRVQGYGYTF; cdr3_nt: TGTGCCAGCAGAGTACAAGGCTATGGCTACACCTTC
j_call: TRBJ2-3; d_call: -; v_call: TRBV5-4; clone_size: -; cdr3_aa: CASSLGAGQNTDTQYF; cdr3_nt: TGTGCCAGCAGCTTGGGGGCGGGACAAAACACAGATACGCAGTATTTT
j_call: TRBJ1-6; d_call: -; v_call: TRBV2; clone_size: -; cdr3_aa: CASIDGTNSPLHF; cdr3_nt: TGTGCCAGCATAGATGGTACTAATTCACCCCTCCACTTT
j_call: TRBJ1-2; d_call: TRBD1; v_call: TRBV7-2; clone_size: -; cdr3_aa: CASSPLNRGANYGYTF; cdr3_nt: TGTGCCAGCAGCCCCCTAAACAGGGGGGCTAACTATGGCTACACCTTC
j_call: TRBJ1-6; d_call: -; v_call: TRBV5-6; clone_size: -; cdr3_aa: CASTRTTNSPLHF; cdr3_nt: TGTGCCAGCACCCGGACAACTAATTCACCCCTCCACTTT
j_call: TRBJ1-1; d_call: -; v_call: TRBV7-2; clone_size: -; cdr3_aa: CASSLVATEAFF; cdr3_nt: TGTGCCAGCAGCTTAGTAGCCACTGAAGCTTTCTTT
j_call: TRBJ1-1; d_call: -; v_call: TRBV6-5; clone_size: -; cdr3_aa: CASSERHFSAFF; cdr3_nt: TGTGCCAGCAGCGAGCGACATTTTTCGGCTTTCTTT
j_call: TRBJ2-5; d_call: -; v_call: TRBV2; clone_size: -; cdr3_aa: CASSEGVRQETQYF; cdr3_nt: TGTGCCAGCAGCGAGGGGGTGAGACAAGAGACCCAGTACTTC
j_call: TRBJ1-6; d_call: TRBD1; v_call: TRBV18; clone_size: -; cdr3_aa: CASSPGTAYNSPLHF; cdr3_nt: TGTGCCAGCTCACCAGGGACAGCCTATAATTCACCCCTCCACTTT
j_call: TRBJ1-1; d_call: TRBD1; v_call: TRBV10-1; clone_size: -; cdr3_aa: CASSATGGTEAFF; cdr3_nt: TGCGCCAGCAGTGCCACAGGGGGCACTGAAGCTTTCTTT
j_call: TRBJ2-5; d_call: TRBD1; v_call: TRBV11-3; clone_size: -; cdr3_aa: CASSPGQGGVQETQYF; cdr3_nt: TGTGCCAGCAGCCCCGGACAGGGGGGGGTCCAAGAGACCCAGTACTTC
j_call: TRBJ2-7; d_call: -; v_call: TRBV10-3; clone_size: -; cdr3_aa: CAISEGLAISFEQYF; cdr3_nt: TGTGCCATCAGTGAAGGGCTAGCAATTTCTTTCGAGCAGTACTTC
j_call: TRBJ2-1; d_call: TRBD2; v_call: TRBV27; clone_size: -; cdr3_aa: CASSWTSAVNEQFF; cdr3_nt: TGTGCCAGCAGTTGGACTAGCGCTGTCAATGAGCAGTTCTTC
j_call: TRBJ1-2; d_call: -; v_call: TRBV9; clone_size: -; cdr3_aa: CASSAGPATWGYTF; cdr3_nt: TGTGCCAGCAGCGCCGGGCCGGCCACGTGGGGCTACACCTTC
j_call: TRBJ1-4; d_call: -; v_call: TRBV19; clone_size: -; cdr3_aa: CASSISGTPTLNEKLFF; cdr3_nt: TGTGCCAGTAGTATTTCCGGGACACCAACCTTAAATGAAAAACTGTTTTTT
j_call: TRBJ1-1; d_call: -; v_call: TRBV6-5; clone_size: -; cdr3_aa: CASSYSGFGNTEAFF; cdr3_nt: TGTGCCAGCAGTTACTCGGGTTTCGGGAACACTGAAGCTTTCTTT
j_call: TRBJ2-7; d_call: TRBD1; v_call: TRBV2; clone_size: -; cdr3_aa: CAAAEPGGRTLLYEQYF; cdr3_nt: TGTGCCGCCGCGGAGCCAGGGGGTCGAACCCTTCTTTACGAGCAGTACTTC
j_call: TRBJ1-4; d_call: -; v_call: TRBV2; clone_size: -; cdr3_aa: CASVSRYNNEKLFF; cdr3_nt: TGTGCCAGTGTCTCACGGTACAATAATGAAAAACTGTTTTTT
j_call: TRBJ1-3; d_call: -; v_call: TRBV5-6; clone_size: -; cdr3_aa: CASSFSSRGFSGNTIYF; cdr3_nt: TGTGCCAGCAGCTTCTCATCGCGGGGATTCTCTGGAAACACCATATATTTT
j_call: TRBJ1-6; d_call: TRBD1; v_call: TRBV19; clone_size: -; cdr3_aa: CASQHPRDRAGNSPLHF; cdr3_nt: TGTGCCAGCCAACACCCCCGGGACAGGGCTGGGAATTCACCCCTCCACTTT
j_call: TRBJ2-1; d_call: TRBD2; v_call: TRBV6-4; clone_size: few; cdr3_aa: CASSAASGSYNEQFF; cdr3_nt: TGTGCCAGCAGTGCCGCTAGCGGCTCCTACAATGAGCAGTTCTTC
j_call: TRBJ1-2; d_call: TRBD1; v_call: TRBV5-4; clone_size: once; cdr3_aa: CASSSPKTGGAVGYTF; cdr3_nt: TGTGCCAGCAGCTCGCCGAAAACAGGGGGCGCGGTTGGCTACACCTTC
j_call: TRBJ2-7; d_call: TRBD1; v_call: TRBV13; clone_size: -; cdr3_aa: CASSLGQGAREQYF; cdr3_nt: TGTGCCAGCAGCTTAGGACAGGGGGCCCGCGAGCAGTACTTC